What follows is one T cell receptor (beta chain) and its context. Being one base from a much bigger clone, this may be a read error. The source of the sample is a study of molecular identifiers for immune sequencing clone quantification. Study-wide background: The replicate experiment used RNA from approximately 20,000 or 100,000 naive CD8 cells. This RNA was split into five aliquots, and four of them were sequenced.

From the PCR reads, TCRdb called clonotypes with MiXCR, one entry per CDR3 protein. The data contain tens of thousands of distinct CDR3 sequences, roughly 24% of them singletons. CDR1 is SEHNR, CDR2 FQNEAQ, per germline (reference sequence). This CDR3 spans 15 amino acids. The sequenced material came from naive CD8+ T cells from blood, with Jurkat cell RNA spiked in. Sample subset: FACS-sorted CD8+CD4-CCR7+CD45RA+ naive T cells. The sequence came from a human donor in good health. Some libraries in this study had Jurkat cell RNA spiked in. The chain is built from TRBV7-9 and TRBJ1-1; no clear D. This CDR3 reads CASSSTRSVGTEALF. The DNA for the CDR3 is TGTGCCAGCAGCTCGACGAGGAGTGTTGGCACTGAAGCTCTCTTT.